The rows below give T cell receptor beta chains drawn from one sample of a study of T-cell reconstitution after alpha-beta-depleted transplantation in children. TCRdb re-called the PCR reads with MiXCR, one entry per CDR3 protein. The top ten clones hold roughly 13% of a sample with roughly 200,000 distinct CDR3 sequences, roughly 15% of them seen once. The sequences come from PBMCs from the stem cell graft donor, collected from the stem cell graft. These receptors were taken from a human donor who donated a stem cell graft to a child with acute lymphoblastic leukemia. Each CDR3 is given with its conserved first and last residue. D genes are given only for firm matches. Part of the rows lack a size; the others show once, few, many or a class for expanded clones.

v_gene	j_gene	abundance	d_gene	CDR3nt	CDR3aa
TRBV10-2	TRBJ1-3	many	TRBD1	TGCGCCAGCACTCGACAGGGGGCTGGAAACACCATATATTTT	CASTRQGAGNTIYF
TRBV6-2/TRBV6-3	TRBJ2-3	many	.	TGTGCCAGCAGTTACTCGCCAGCGAGCCTCCTGGTCGTGGGGTTAAGCACAGATACGCAGTATTTT	CASSYSPASLLVVGLSTDTQYF
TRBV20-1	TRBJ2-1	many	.	TGCAGTGCTAGAGATCTCCAGGGCAATGAGCAGTTCTTC	CSARDLQGNEQFF
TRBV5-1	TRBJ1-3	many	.	TGCGCCAGCAGCTTCGGTGACTCTCGAAACACCATATATTTT	CASSFGDSRNTIYF
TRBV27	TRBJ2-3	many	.	TGTGCCAGCAGTTTATCCTACCCGAGCACAGATACGCAGTATTTT	CASSLSYPSTDTQYF
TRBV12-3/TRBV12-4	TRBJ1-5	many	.	TGTGCCAGCAGTTTAGGGGAGGCCAGACAGCCCCAGCATTTT	CASSLGEARQPQHF
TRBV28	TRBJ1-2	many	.	TGTGCCAGCAGTTTACGGCGGGGCAGTGTCTATGGCTACACCTTC	CASSLRRGSVYGYTF
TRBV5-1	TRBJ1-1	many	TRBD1	TGCGCCAGCAGCATAGGGACAGGGTATCGCACTGAAGCTTTCTTT	CASSIGTGYRTEAFF
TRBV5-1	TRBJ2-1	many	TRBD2	TGCGCCAGCAGCTTGGACGGGGGGAGACACAATGAGCAGTTCTTC	CASSLDGGRHNEQFF
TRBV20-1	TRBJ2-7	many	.	TGCAGTGCTAGCTTGGTCTACGAGCAGTACTTC	CSASLVYEQYF
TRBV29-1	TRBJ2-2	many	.	TGCAGCGCTTGGACGGACCCGAACACCGGGGAGCTGTTTTTT	CSAWTDPNTGELFF
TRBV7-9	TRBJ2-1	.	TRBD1	TGTGCCAGCAGCCTACCTGGACAGGGGAGCCGCAATGAGCAGTTCTTC	CASSLPGQGSRNEQFF
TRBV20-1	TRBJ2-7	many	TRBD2	TGCAGTGCTACTCGGGGGGACGAGCAGTACTTC	CSATRGDEQYF
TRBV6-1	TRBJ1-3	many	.	TGTGCCAGCAGTGCTGGCGGAGCCGAAGATGGAAACACCATATATTTT	CASSAGGAEDGNTIYF
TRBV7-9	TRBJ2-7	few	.	TGTGCCAGCAGCTTACTAGACTCCGGGGAGCAGTACTTC	CASSLLDSGEQYF
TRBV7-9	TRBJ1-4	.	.	TGTGCCAGCAGCTTAGAAGGCAGTGGTGGAAGTGAAAAACTGTTTTTT	CASSLEGSGGSEKLFF
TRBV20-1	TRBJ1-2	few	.	TGCAGTGCTAGCAACGCGATGGGGGCAGGGAACTATGGCTACACCTTC	CSASNAMGAGNYGYTF
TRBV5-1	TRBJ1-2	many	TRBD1	TGCGCCAGCAGCTTGGAGGGGACAGGGAACAATGGCTACACCTTC	CASSLEGTGNNGYTF
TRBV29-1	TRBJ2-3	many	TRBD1	TGCAGCGTTCTCAAGGGGACAGGAGATACAGATACGCAGTATTTT	CSVLKGTGDTDTQYF
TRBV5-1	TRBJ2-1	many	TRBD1	TGCGCCAGCAGCTCGGAACCGGGACAGGCCTACAATGAGCAGTTCTTC	CASSSEPGQAYNEQFF
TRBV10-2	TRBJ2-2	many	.	TGCGCCAGTAAGGGACCGTTTAACACCGGGGAGCTGTTTTTT	CASKGPFNTGELFF
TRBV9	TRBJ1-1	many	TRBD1	TGTGCCAGCAGCGTAGCCACAGGGGGAGCGGCGAACACTGAAGCTTTCTTT	CASSVATGGAANTEAFF
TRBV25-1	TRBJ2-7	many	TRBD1	TGTGCCAGCAGTGAACCCGGGACAGGCGACTACGAGCAGTACTTC	CASSEPGTGDYEQYF
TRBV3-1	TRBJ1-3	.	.	TGTGCCAGCAGCCAAGTAGCGTATGGAAACACCATATATTTT	CASSQVAYGNTIYF
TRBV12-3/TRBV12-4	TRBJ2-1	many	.	TGTGCCAGCACGACTTTGGAGAGACTCAATGAGCAGTTCTTC	CASTTLERLNEQFF
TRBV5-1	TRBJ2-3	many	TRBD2	TGCGCCAGCAGCTTGAGGGGCGTCCGCGCAGGAGCGGGAGGGCCGGCAGATACGCAGTATTTT	CASSLRGVRAGAGGPADTQYF
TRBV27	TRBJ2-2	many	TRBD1	TGTGCCAGCAGCATATATCAGGGGGCGAAGCTGTTTTTT	CASSIYQGAKLFF
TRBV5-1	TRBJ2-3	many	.	TGCGCCAGCAGCTTGATTAACCCCACAGATACGCAGTATTTT	CASSLINPTDTQYF
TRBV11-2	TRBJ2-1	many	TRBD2	TGTGCCAGCAGCTTCTCTAGCGGGGGGCACAATGAGCAGTTCTTC	CASSFSSGGHNEQFF
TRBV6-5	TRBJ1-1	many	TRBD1	TGTGCCAGCAGTCCTCCTGGGACAGGGGTTACTGAAGCTTTCTTT	CASSPPGTGVTEAFF
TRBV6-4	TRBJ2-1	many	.	TGTGCCAGCAGTGACCTTCTTCGACAGAGGGATGAGCAGTTCTTC	CASSDLLRQRDEQFF
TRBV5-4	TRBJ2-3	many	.	TGTGCCAGCAGCGCAGACAGTAGCACAGATACGCAGTATTTT	CASSADSSTDTQYF
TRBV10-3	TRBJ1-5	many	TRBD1	TGTGCCATCAGTCCGGGACAGGGGGATCTTCAGCCCCAGCATTTT	CAISPGQGDLQPQHF
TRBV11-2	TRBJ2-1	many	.	TGTGCCAGCAGCTTCGGGGACGCCGAATACAATGAGCAGTTCTTC	CASSFGDAEYNEQFF
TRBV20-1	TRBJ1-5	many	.	TGCAGTGCTATTACTCAAAATAGCAATCAGCCCCAGCATTTT	CSAITQNSNQPQHF
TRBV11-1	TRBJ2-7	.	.	TGTGCCAGCAGTCATTACCGCGAGCAGTACTTC	CASSHYREQYF
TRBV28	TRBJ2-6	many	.	TGTGCCAGCAGATCCGGGGGCATCTCTGGGGCCAACGTCCTGACTTTC	CASRSGGISGANVLTF
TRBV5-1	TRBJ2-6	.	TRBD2	TGCGCCAGCAGCTCGGGGGGCTCTGGGGCCAACGTCCTGACTTTC	CASSSGGSGANVLTF
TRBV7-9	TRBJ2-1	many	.	TGTGCCAGCAGCTTAACTCAGCAGAATGAGCAGTTCTTC	CASSLTQQNEQFF
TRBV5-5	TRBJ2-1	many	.	TGTGCCAGCAGCCTGCGGGGTGCCGGGGATGAGCAGTTCTTC	CASSLRGAGDEQFF
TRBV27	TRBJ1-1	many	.	TGTGCCAGCAGTTTATCGTTCGGGGGGAGGAACACTGAAGCTTTCTTT	CASSLSFGGRNTEAFF
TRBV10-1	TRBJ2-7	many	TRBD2	TGCGCCAGCAGCGTGAGCGGGAGGCCACCCTACGAGCAGTACTTC	CASSVSGRPPYEQYF
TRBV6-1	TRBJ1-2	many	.	TGTGCCAGCAGTGAGTACGGACACTATGGCTACACCTTC	CASSEYGHYGYTF
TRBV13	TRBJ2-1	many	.	TGTGCCAGCACATCGGAGGGCGGACCATACAATGAGCAGTTCTTC	CASTSEGGPYNEQFF
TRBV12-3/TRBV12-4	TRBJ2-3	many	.	TGTGCCAGCAGTGCACCCCTGGGAACCTCAGATACGCAGTATTTT	CASSAPLGTSDTQYF
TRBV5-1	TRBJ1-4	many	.	TGCGCCAGCAGCTCCGGTCGTCAGGGTATCGGTGAAAAACTGTTTTTT	CASSSGRQGIGEKLFF
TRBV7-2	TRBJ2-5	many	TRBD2	TGTGCCGCCCGGACTAGCGGAAAAAAGAGGGAGACCCAGTACTTC	CAARTSGKKRETQYF
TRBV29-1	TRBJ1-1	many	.	TGCAGCGTTGAGGAGGGGGACACTGAAGCTTTCTTT	CSVEEGDTEAFF
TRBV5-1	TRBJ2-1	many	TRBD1	TGCGCCAGCAGCTTGGGTGGCGCGGGACAGGGAGGAGATGAGCAGTTCTTC	CASSLGGAGQGGDEQFF
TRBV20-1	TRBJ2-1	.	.	TGCAGTGCTAGACAGCCGAGTCCCGGCAATGAGCAGTTCTTC	CSARQPSPGNEQFF
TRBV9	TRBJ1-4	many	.	TGTGCCAGCAGCGCCGACACCCACAATGAAAAACTGTTTTTT	CASSADTHNEKLFF
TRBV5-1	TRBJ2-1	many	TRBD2	TGCGCCAGCAGCTATGGACTAGCGAGCAATGAGCAGTTCTTC	CASSYGLASNEQFF